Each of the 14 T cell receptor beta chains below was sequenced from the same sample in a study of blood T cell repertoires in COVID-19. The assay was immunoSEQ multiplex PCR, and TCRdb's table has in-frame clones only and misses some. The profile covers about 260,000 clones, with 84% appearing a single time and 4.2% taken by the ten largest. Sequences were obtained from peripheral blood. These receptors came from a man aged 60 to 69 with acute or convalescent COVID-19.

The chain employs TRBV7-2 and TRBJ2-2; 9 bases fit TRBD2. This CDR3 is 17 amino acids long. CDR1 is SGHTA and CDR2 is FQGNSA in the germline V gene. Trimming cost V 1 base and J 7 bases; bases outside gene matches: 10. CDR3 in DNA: TGTGCCAGCAGCTTAGGTTTACTAGCGGGTTCTGGCGGGGAGCTGTTTTTT. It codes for CASSLGLLAGSGGELFF.

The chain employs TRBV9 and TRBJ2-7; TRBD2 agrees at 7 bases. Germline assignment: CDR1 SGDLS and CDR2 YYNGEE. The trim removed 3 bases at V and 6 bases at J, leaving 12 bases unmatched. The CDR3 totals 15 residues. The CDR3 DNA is TGTGCCAGCAGCGCCTCCCCCCTAGCGGTGGGCGAGCAGTACTTC. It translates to CASSASPLAVGEQYF.

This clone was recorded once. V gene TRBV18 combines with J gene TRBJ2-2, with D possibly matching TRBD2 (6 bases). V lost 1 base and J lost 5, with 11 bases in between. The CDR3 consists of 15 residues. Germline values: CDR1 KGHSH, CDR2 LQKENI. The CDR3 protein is CASSPRGAGTGELFF. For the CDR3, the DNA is TGTGCCAGCTCACCACGAGGGGCGGGGACCGGGGAGCTGTTTTTT. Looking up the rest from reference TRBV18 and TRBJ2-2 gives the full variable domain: NAGVMQNPRHLVRRRGQEARLRCSPMKGHSHVYWYRQLPEEGLKFMVYLQKENIIDESGMPKERFSAEFPKEGPSILRIQQVVRGDSAAYFCASSPRGAGTGELFFGEGSRLTVL.

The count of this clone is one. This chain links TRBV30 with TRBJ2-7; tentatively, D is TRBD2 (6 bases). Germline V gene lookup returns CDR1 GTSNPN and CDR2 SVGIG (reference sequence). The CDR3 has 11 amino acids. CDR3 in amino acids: CAAGQAYEQYF. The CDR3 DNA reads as TGTGCTGCGGGGCAGGCCTACGAGCAGTACTTC.

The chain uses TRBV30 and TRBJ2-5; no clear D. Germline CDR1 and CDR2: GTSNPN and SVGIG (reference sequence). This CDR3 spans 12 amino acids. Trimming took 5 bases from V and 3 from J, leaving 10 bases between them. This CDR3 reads CAWGPYEETQYF. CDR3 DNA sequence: TGTGCCTGGGGCCCCTACGAAGAGACCCAGTACTTC. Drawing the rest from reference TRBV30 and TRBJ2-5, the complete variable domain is SQTIHQWPATLVQPVGSPLSLECTVEGTSNPNLYWYRQAAGRGLQLLFYSVGIGQISSEVPQNLSASRPQDRQFILSSKKLLLSDSGFYLCAWGPYEETQYFGPGTRLLVL.

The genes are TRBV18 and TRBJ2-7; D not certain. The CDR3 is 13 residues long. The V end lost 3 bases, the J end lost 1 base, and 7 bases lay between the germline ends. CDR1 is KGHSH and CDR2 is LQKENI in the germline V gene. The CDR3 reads CASSPAGSYEQYF. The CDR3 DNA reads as TGTGCCAGCTCACCCGCAGGTTCCTACGAGCAGTACTTC.

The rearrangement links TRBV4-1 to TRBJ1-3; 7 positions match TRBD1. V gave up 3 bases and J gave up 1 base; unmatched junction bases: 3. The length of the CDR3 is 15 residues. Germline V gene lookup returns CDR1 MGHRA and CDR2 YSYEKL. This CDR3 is CASSHLQGSGNTIYF. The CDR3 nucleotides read TGCGCCAGCAGCCACCTACAGGGGTCTGGAAACACCATATATTTT.

In nucleotides, the CDR3 is TGTGCCAGCCACCGGGACAGGGCGGAGGCTTTCTTT. Its translation is CASHRDRAEAFF. The chain carries TRBV2 and TRBJ1-1, with 9 bases identical to TRBD1. J was trimmed by 11 bases and V by 8 bases; bases with no gene match: 9. There are 12 residues in the CDR3. Germline CDR1 SNHLY, CDR2 FYNNEI.

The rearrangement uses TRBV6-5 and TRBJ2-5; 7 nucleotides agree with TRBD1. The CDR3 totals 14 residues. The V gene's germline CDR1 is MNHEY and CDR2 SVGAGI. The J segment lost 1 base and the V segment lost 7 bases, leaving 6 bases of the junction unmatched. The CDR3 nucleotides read TGTGCCAGCAATCCCGGGACAGCCCAAGAGACCCAGTACTTC. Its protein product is CASNPGTAQETQYF.

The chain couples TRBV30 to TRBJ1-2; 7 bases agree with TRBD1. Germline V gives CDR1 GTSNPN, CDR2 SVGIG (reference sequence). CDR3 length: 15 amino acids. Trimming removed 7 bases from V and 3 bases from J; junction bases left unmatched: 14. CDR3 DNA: TGTGCCTCGACGAAGACAGGGTTTGGCTACTATGGCTACACCTTC. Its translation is CASTKTGFGYYGYTF.

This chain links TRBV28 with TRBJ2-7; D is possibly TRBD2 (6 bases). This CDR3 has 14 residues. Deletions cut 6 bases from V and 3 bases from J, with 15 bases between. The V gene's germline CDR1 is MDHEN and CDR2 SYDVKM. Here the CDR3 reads CASSPGTSNYEQYF. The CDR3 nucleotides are TGTGCCAGCAGCCCCGGGACTTCTAACTACGAGCAGTACTTC.

CDR3 protein: CASMAAGGPWETQYF. CDR3 in DNA: TGTGCCAGCATGGCGGCGGGAGGGCCGTGGGAGACCCAGTACTTC. V gene TRBV7-2 combines with J gene TRBJ2-5; TRBD2 matches at 9 bases. The V segment lost 7 bases and the J segment 5 bases; nucleotides outside the gene matches: 11. The length of the CDR3 is 15 residues. Germline CDR1 SGHTA, CDR2 FQGNSA.

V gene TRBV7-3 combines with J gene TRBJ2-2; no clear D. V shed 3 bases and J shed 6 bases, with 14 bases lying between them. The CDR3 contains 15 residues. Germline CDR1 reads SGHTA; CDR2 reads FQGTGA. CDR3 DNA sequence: TGTGCCAGCAGCTTCCGAACTATTGGCGCCGGGGAGCTGTTTTTT. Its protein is CASSFRTIGAGELFF.

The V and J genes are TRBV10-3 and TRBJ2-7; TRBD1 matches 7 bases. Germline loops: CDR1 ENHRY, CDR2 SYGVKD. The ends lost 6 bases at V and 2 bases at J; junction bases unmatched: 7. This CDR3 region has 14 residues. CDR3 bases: TGTGCCATCAGCGGGACAGCCTCCACCTACGAGCAGTACTTC. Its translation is CAISGTASTYEQYF.